A single sample is the source of the 30 T cell receptor beta chains below, sequenced in a study of T cells in Graves' hyperthyroidism and ophthalmopathy (dated by TCRdb to 2018 to 2020). Library construction relied on multiplex PCR. Reads for this sample came from an Illumina HiSeq 2000. The TCR beta CDR3 regions were amplified from RNA transcripts. A first-round RT-PCR of the TCR CDR3 used the HTBI primer set with the Qiagen OneStep RT-PCR kit. The raw public data were reprocessed by TCRdb itself: fastp quality trimming at Q25, MiXCR clonotype calling, in-frame beta chains only. All rows with the same CDR3 protein become a single entry with the most common DNA and genes. This sample has 550,000 to 850,000 distinct CDR3 sequences in its table, and approximately 18% of those were observed once. The leading ten clones occupy approximately 15% of the sample. The sequencing sample was made of blood. The receptors stem from a woman aged 50 to 60 with Graves' hyperthyroidism that later progressed to Graves' ophthalmopathy.

This clonotype was counted between two and nine times. The chain has TRBV4-1 and TRBJ1-3; D gene uncertain. Germline V lookup: CDR1 MGHRA, CDR2 YSYEKL. Deletions cut 2 bases from V and 0 bases from J, with 11 bases between. CDR3 length: 16 amino acids. CDR3 sequence reads: CASSQKEATSGNTIYF. The CDR3, as DNA: TGCGCCAGCAGCCAAAAGGAGGCCACCTCTGGAAACACCATATATTTT.

This clonotype was found a few times. The chain carries TRBV11-2 and TRBJ1-2, with a weak D call TRBD1 (6 bases). The V end was cut by 5 bases, the J end by 4 bases, with 17 bases between. The CDR3 spans 15 residues. CDR1 is SGHAT, CDR2 FQNNGV, per germline. The CDR3 nucleotides are TGTGCCAGCAGCCAAGGCCCCCGGGACACCTATGGCTACACCTTC. Residues: CASSQGPRDTYGYTF.

For this clonotype: This may come from a read error, since a much larger clone is one base off. The rearrangement uses TRBV3-1 and TRBJ2-2; maybe TRBD2 (5 bases). The V and J ends lost 6 bases and 0 bases respectively, with 17 bases between them. The CDR3 loop spans 17 amino acids. Per germline, CDR1 LGHDT and CDR2 YNNKEL (reference sequence). CDR3 DNA sequence: TGTGCCAGCAGGCGTGGGAGCCCTTTATCGAACACCGGGGAGCTGTTTTTT. Its translation: CASRRGSPLSNTGELFF.

The V and J genes are TRBV27 and TRBJ2-2; possibly TRBD2 for D (6 bases). CDR3 size: 15 residues. V was clipped by 3 bases and J by 1 base, with 9 bases between them. From germline, CDR1 is MNHEY and CDR2 SMNVEV (reference sequence). The DNA of the CDR3 is TGTGCCAGCAGTTTTCCCGGGGGGAACACCGGGGAGCTGTTTTTT. This sequence encodes CASSFPGGNTGELFF.

This clonotype was picked up many times. V gene TRBV20-1 combines with J gene TRBJ1-5, with D possibly being TRBD1 (5 bases). The CDR3 is made up of 13 amino acids. V gave up 6 bases and J gave up 0 bases, with 9 bases separating them. The V gene's germline CDR1 is DFQATT and CDR2 SNEGSKA (reference sequence). DNA for the CDR3: TGCAGTGCGAGGGACCATAGCAATCAGCCCCAGCATTTT. Translation: CSARDHSNQPQHF.

A few counts support this clonotype. This rearrangement joins TRBV27 to TRBJ1-6; 8 nucleotides align to TRBD1. The V gene end was trimmed by 6 bases and the J gene end by 7 bases; junction bases not matched to a gene: 2. Germline V gives CDR1 MNHEY, CDR2 SMNVEV (reference sequence). This CDR3 is built from 13 residues. DNA for the CDR3: TGTGCCAGCAGGGACAGGGAAAATTCACCCCTCCACTTT. Its translation is CASRDRENSPLHF.

The chain couples TRBV19 to TRBJ1-1; TRBD1 is a possible D gene (5 bases). Germline loops: CDR1 LNHDA, CDR2 SQIVND (reference sequence). Trimming stripped 4 bases from V and 2 bases from J, with 17 bases between. The CDR3 is 16 amino acids. The CDR3 coding sequence is TGTGCCAGTAGTACTTCATCAGGGTTTGACAACACTGAAGCTTTCTTT. It specifies CASSTSSGFDNTEAFF.

The table lists this clonotype with a few counts. The gene calls are TRBV20-1 and TRBJ1-5, with D maybe TRBD1 (5 bases). V lost 7 bases and J 4 bases, leaving 17 bases between the germline ends. There are 14 residues in the CDR3. Germline-derived CDR1 and CDR2 are DFQATT and SNEGSKA (reference sequence). The CDR3 DNA reads as TGCAGTGTCAAGGGGTGGGGAGGGAATCAGCCCCAGCATTTT. It is translated as CSVKGWGGNQPQHF.

This clonotype occurred a few times. This chain links TRBV6-1 with TRBJ2-2; D is unresolved. Per the germline V gene, CDR1 is MNHNS and CDR2 is SASEGT. The V end was cut by 8 bases, the J end by 4 bases, with 17 bases between. CDR3 size: 15 residues. Written as DNA, the CDR3 is TGTGCCAGCGCCCAAACAAGGGCTGGCACCGGGGAGCTGTTTTTT. This codes for CASAQTRAGTGELFF.

The V and J genes are TRBV5-4 and TRBJ2-5; perhaps TRBD1 as D (6 bases). The germline V gene encodes CDR1 SGHNT and CDR2 YYREEE (reference sequence). V was trimmed by 4 bases and J by 5 bases, leaving 15 bases between them. The CDR3 covers 14 residues. CDR3 sequence reads: CASSPNRVGETQYF. In DNA form, the CDR3 reads TGTGCCAGCAGCCCTAACAGGGTCGGGGAGACCCAGTACTTC.

The chain has TRBV6-1 and TRBJ1-4; D gene unclear. Deletions cut 5 bases from V and 8 bases from J, with 12 bases between. The CDR3 covers 13 residues. The germline gives CDR1 MNHNS, CDR2 SASEGT. Here the CDR3 DNA reads TGTGCCAGCAGTCCCGGAGGTGTGGAAAAACTGTTTTTT. Translating gives CASSPGGVEKLFF.

This clonotype was observed at least ten times. V usage is TRBV30 and J usage is TRBJ2-7; 8 nucleotides agree with TRBD1. Germline V gene sequence: CDR1 GTSNPN, CDR2 SVGIG (reference sequence). The CDR3 contains 16 residues. V dropped 4 bases and J dropped 0; count of bases not matched to a gene: 11. The CDR3 spells CAWTTGTGLISYEQYF. For the CDR3, the DNA is TGTGCCTGGACCACTGGGACAGGCTTGATCTCCTACGAGCAGTACTTC.

As regards this clonotype: Since the CDR3 does not end with the conserved phenylalanine or tryptophan, this likely comes from a read error. V and J are TRBV19 and TRBJ2-1; the match to TRBD2 covers 14 bases. Germline V lookup: CDR1 LNHDA, CDR2 SQIVND (reference sequence). With 2 bases clipped from V and 0 bases from J, the junction kept 12 bases outside the gene matches. The CDR3 extends over 21 amino acids. The DNA for the CDR3 is TGTGCCAGTAGTATACCCCCGGGGAGGACTAGCGGGGGGACCTCCTACAATGAGCAGTTCCTC. Amino acids: CASSIPPGRTSGGTSYNEQFL.

The chain couples TRBV27 to TRBJ1-3; the D gene is possibly TRBD1 (6 bases). V was trimmed by 6 bases and J by 7 bases, leaving 16 bases between them. Germline CDR1 MNHEY, CDR2 SMNVEV (reference sequence). The CDR3 extends over 14 amino acids. Here the CDR3 reads CASSIQGGSNTIYF. The CDR3 coding sequence is TGTGCCAGCAGCATACAGGGAGGGAGTAACACCATATATTTT.

For this clonotype: Mismatch with germline at one junction end may stem from a read error. The chain recombines TRBV3-1 with TRBJ2-7, with D uncertain. The germline V gene has CDR1 LGHDT and CDR2 YNNKEL (reference sequence). The CDR3 spans 15 residues. In nucleotides, the CDR3 is TGTGCCAGCAGCCAAGATCCCAGGTCGACCTACGAGCCGTACTTC. It translates to CASSQDPRSTYEPYF.

This clonotype was seen more than once but under ten times. V and J are TRBV20-1 and TRBJ1-1, with unresolved D. Looked up from germline, CDR1 is DFQATT and CDR2 is SNEGSKA (reference sequence). The V gene lost 3 bases and the J gene lost 1 base, with 9 bases spanning the gap. The CDR3 extends over 13 amino acids. This chain's CDR3 is CSARGWANTEAFF. The CDR3, as DNA: TGCAGTGCTAGGGGGTGGGCGAACACTGAAGCTTTCTTT.

The sample holds a few counts of this clonotype. V gene TRBV4-1 combines with J gene TRBJ2-5; D might be TRBD1 (5 bases). Germline CDR1 is MGHRA and CDR2 is YSYEKL. This CDR3 has 16 amino acids. V shed 1 base and J shed 3 bases, with 15 bases lying between them. The DNA for the CDR3 is TGCGCCAGCAGCCAAGGGGGCAGGCGTTTCGAAGAGACCCAGTACTTC. The encoded protein is CASSQGGRRFEETQYF.

The V and J genes are TRBV29-1 and TRBJ1-5; tentative D call: TRBD1 (6 bases). Deletions cut 6 bases from V and 3 bases from J, with 15 bases between. The V gene's germline CDR1 is SQVTM and CDR2 ANQGSEA. The length of the CDR3 is 14 residues. Here the CDR3 reads CSVTTGSPNQPQHF. CDR3 bases: TGCAGCGTGACTACAGGGTCCCCCAATCAGCCCCAGCATTTT.

V and J are TRBV6-2 or TRBV6-3 and TRBJ2-3, with 8 bases aligning to TRBD2. Germline loops: CDR1 MNHEY, CDR2 SVGEGT. This CDR3 region has 16 residues. Unmatched junction bases numbered 14, after V lost 7 bases and J lost 5 bases. CDR3 sequence (DNA): TGTGCCAGCAAGCCGGGACTAGTCCGTTCGGGAGATACGCAGTATTTT. It codes for CASKPGLVRSGDTQYF.

The V call is TRBV11-2, the J call TRBJ1-1; 7 nucleotides match TRBD1. This CDR3 region has 17 residues. J gave up 6 bases and V 5 bases, and 18 bases lay outside the gene matches. Germline V gene sequence: CDR1 SGHAT, CDR2 FQNNGV. CDR3 DNA: TGTGCCAGCAGCCAAGCTCAGTCTACAGGGGAAAGCGCTGAAGCTTTCTTT. Its translation: CASSQAQSTGESAEAFF. Supplemented by reference TRBV11-2 and TRBJ1-1, the full variable domain reads EAGVAQSPRYKIIEKRQSVAFWCNPISGHATLYWYQQILGQGPKLLIQFQNNGVVDDSQLPKDRFSAERLKGVDSTLKIQPAKLEDSAVYLCASSQAQSTGESAEAFFGQGTRLTVV.

This clonotype has just a few counts. The chain is built from TRBV6-4 and TRBJ1-2; 12 bases are a match to TRBD1. The CDR3 is 14 residues long. J gave up 6 bases and V 4 bases, and 3 bases lay outside the gene matches. Per the germline V gene, CDR1 is MRHNA and CDR2 is SNTAGT. CDR3 in DNA: TGTGCCAGCAGTGTTGGGACAGGGGGCGATGGCTACACCTTC. Amino acid sequence: CASSVGTGGDGYTF.

This clonotype showed up just a few times. The CDR3 sequence: CASTRTETEAFF. In DNA form, the CDR3 reads TGTGCCAGCACCAGAACAGAAACTGAAGCTTTCTTT. The gene calls are TRBV7-9 and TRBJ1-1; no clear D gene. Trimming shortened V by 7 bases and J by 5 bases, and 11 bases separated the two germline ends. The CDR3 is 12 amino acids. Germline V gene lookup returns CDR1 SEHNR and CDR2 FQNEAQ (reference sequence).

This clonotype occurred a few times. The J gene is TRBJ1-5, the V gene TRBV27, with D uncertain. The CDR3 has 15 residues. The ends were cut back, 0 bases at V and 3 bases at J, with 9 bases in the middle. Germline loops: CDR1 MNHEY, CDR2 SMNVEV (reference sequence). CDR3 nucleotide sequence: TGTGCCAGCAGTTTATCGATCTCATTCAATCAGCCCCAGCATTTT. Amino acids: CASSLSISFNQPQHF.

This clonotype has ten or more counts. This sequence joins TRBV7-9 and TRBJ1-1; 8 bases align to TRBD1. V was pared by 5 bases and J by 5 bases, with 10 bases of the junction left unmatched. The CDR3 covers 15 residues. Germline V lookup: CDR1 SEHNR, CDR2 FQNEAQ (reference sequence). CDR3 sequence reads: CASSRVDRGTTEAFF. CDR3 sequence (DNA): TGTGCCAGCAGCCGGGTCGACAGGGGAACGACTGAAGCTTTCTTT.

This clonotype has a handful of counts. One end of the junction fails to match germline, which may point to a read error. The chain has TRBV6-8 and TRBJ2-7; D is unresolved. Germline V CDR1 and CDR2: MNHGY, SAAAGT. The CDR3 extends over 13 amino acids. As DNA, the CDR3 is TGCGCCAGCAGTGGTGGAGATACCTACGAGCAGTACTTC. Protein product: CASSGGDTYEQYF.

The CDR3 reads CASSWGLAGGLGETQYF. CDR3 bases: TGTGCCAGCAGCTGGGGACTAGCGGGGGGGCTTGGAGAGACCCAGTACTTC. The rearrangement links TRBV11-2 to TRBJ2-5; 16 bases are shared with TRBD2. CDR3 length: 17 residues. Germline CDR1 SGHAT, CDR2 FQNNGV. The junction had 6 bases not matched to a gene; V was cut back by 4 bases and J by 4 bases.

The chain recombines TRBV12-3 or TRBV12-4 with TRBJ1-4; D possibly corresponds to TRBD1 (6 bases). Trimming removed 6 bases at V and 5 bases at J, with 16 bases between. CDR3 length: 15 amino acids. The CDR3 loop is CASRNLDSPNEKLFF. CDR3 DNA sequence: TGTGCCAGCAGGAACTTGGACAGCCCGAATGAAAAACTGTTTTTT.

This clonotype was observed many times. CDR3 in amino acids: CSAGQTSGGPTDTQYF. CDR3 sequence (DNA): TGCAGTGCTGGCCAGACTAGCGGGGGACCCACAGATACGCAGTATTTT. The genes are TRBV20-1 and TRBJ2-3; 12 bases align to TRBD2. The length of the CDR3 is 16 residues. J was trimmed by 2 bases and V by 5 bases; bases with no gene match: 8. Germline values: CDR1 DFQATT, CDR2 SNEGSKA (reference sequence).

As for this clonotype: This could be a read error, since a much larger clone is one nucleotide away. This rearrangement joins TRBV5-1 to TRBJ2-2; TRBD1 aligns across 7 bases. CDR3 length: 16 amino acids. Per germline, CDR1 SGHRS and CDR2 YFSETQ. Here the CDR3 reads CASGLSRTGNTGELFF. As DNA, the CDR3 is TGCGCCAGCGGCTTGTCCCGGACAGGGAACACCGGGGAGCTGTTTTTT.

The CDR3 coding sequence is TGTGCCAGCAGCTTAACTAGCGGGGCGTCGTACCAAGAGACCCAGTACTTC. This codes for CASSLTSGASYQETQYF. This chain joins TRBV11-2 and TRBJ2-5; 10 bases agree with TRBD2. Germline V gene lookup returns CDR1 SGHAT and CDR2 FQNNGV. The V and J ends lost 2 bases and 0 bases, in that order; junction bases with no gene match: 6. This CDR3 comprises 17 residues.